The entry that follows covers one T cell receptor beta chain sequence. What it binds is unknown. This specimen comes from a study of T cell responses to AZD1222 COVID-19 vaccine. Across the whole study: Investigators merged groups given second doses at roughly 4 or roughly 12 weeks.

Profiling relied on immunoSEQ multiplex PCR, and the TCRdb table lists in-frame clones only, not all of them. The sample shows approximately 100,000 clones, roughly nine tenths of them seen only once. Study-wide findings and caveats: Possibly, clonal diversity was underestimated; donors were largely white British and included more females.

Germline V gene data show CDR1 as KGHSH and CDR2 as LQKENI. V was clipped by 4 bases and J by 0 bases, with 7 bases between them. The CDR3 sequence is 13 residues long. The chain has TRBV18 and TRBJ2-7; D is uncertain. This receptor was obtained from an adult in good health. This specimen was peripheral blood, taken on day 0 of AZD1222 vaccination. The CDR3 sequence is CASSHDRSYEQYF. DNA of the CDR3: TGTGCCAGCTCACACGACCGCTCCTACGAGCAGTACTTC. Filled out from reference TRBV18 and TRBJ2-7, the complete variable domain reads NAGVMQNPRHLVRRRGQEARLRCSPMKGHSHVYWYRQLPEEGLKFMVYLQKENIIDESGMPKERFSAEFPKEGPSILRIQQVVRGDSAAYFCASSHDRSYEQYFGPGTRLTVT.